Listed below are T cell receptor beta chains from one sample, sequenced in a study of shared clonotypes between healthy human individuals. Using immunoSEQ multiplex PCR, the repertoire was profiled, and TCRdb retains in-frame clones only, with some absent. The table lists 760,000 or so clones, 90% to 98% of them singletons. The sequenced sample was naive CD8+ T cells sorted from blood. These TCRs come from a man aged 25 to 45 in good health. Each CDR3 is given with its conserved first and last residue. The D gene is left open where the match is weak. Clone sizes are given selectively: once, few, many, or a class where the clone is expanded.

d_call,j_call,clone_size,v_call,cdr3_aa,cdr3_nt
NA,TRBJ2-7,NA,TRBV19,CASSELASSYEQYF,TGTGCCAGTAGTGAACTCGCCAGCTCCTACGAGCAGTACTTC
NA,TRBJ1-1,NA,TRBV6-5,CASSNSRNTEAFF,TGTGCCAGCAGTAACTCCCGGAACACTGAAGCTTTCTTT
TRBD2,TRBJ2-1,NA,TRBV29-1,CSVEGGLSSSYNEQFF,TGCAGCGTTGAAGGGGGACTATCCAGCTCCTACAATGAGCAGTTCTTC
TRBD1,TRBJ2-7,NA,TRBV7-6,CASSHWQGDNAYEQYF,TGTGCCAGCAGCCATTGGCAGGGGGATAACGCCTACGAGCAGTACTTC
NA,TRBJ1-4,once,TRBV2,CASSDGLATNEKLFF,TGTGCCAGCAGTGACGGTCTTGCAACTAATGAAAAACTGTTTTTT
NA,TRBJ2-7,NA,TRBV19,CATWDSGGYEQYF,TGTGCCACTTGGGATTCCGGCGGCTACGAGCAGTACTTC
NA,TRBJ1-2,NA,TRBV6-5,CASSYGQNYGYTF,TGTGCCAGCAGTTACGGGCAGAACTATGGCTACACCTTC
TRBD1,TRBJ2-7,NA,TRBV14,CASSPRTGREYEQYF,TGTGCCAGCAGCCCACGGACAGGGAGAGAATACGAGCAGTACTTC
NA,TRBJ1-1,NA,TRBV18,CASSHPDTPEAFF,TGTGCCAGCTCACACCCTGACACCCCTGAAGCTTTCTTT
NA,TRBJ2-1,once,TRBV7-9,CASSLWEGMIYNEQFF,TGTGCCAGCAGCCTTTGGGAAGGGATGATATACAATGAGCAGTTCTTC
NA,TRBJ2-1,NA,TRBV28,CASSYGLNEQFF,TGTGCCAGCAGTTATGGGCTCAATGAGCAGTTCTTC
TRBD1,TRBJ1-5,NA,TRBV30,CAWSLGQGLGPQHF,TGTGCCTGGAGTCTGGGACAGGGACTAGGGCCCCAGCATTTT
TRBD2,TRBJ2-7,NA,TRBV14,CASSQDRSSGRAYEQYF,TGTGCCAGCAGCCAAGATAGGTCTAGCGGGAGGGCCTACGAGCAGTACTTC
NA,TRBJ2-4,NA,TRBV7-8,CASSYDRTKNIQYF,TGTGCCAGCAGCTACGACAGAACCAAAAACATTCAGTACTTC